The source of this TCR beta chain is a study of cytomegalovirus exposure and HLA in healthy donors. Germline-derived CDR1 and CDR2 are SNHLY and FYNNEI. V was cut by 3 bases and J by 2 bases, with 14 bases left in between. This CDR3 contains 15 residues. It was with 60 Vbeta and 13 Jbeta primers that the PCR ran. This table comes from immunoSEQ multiplex PCR, and its TCRdb copy is limited to in-frame clones, with some not included. In the table there are about 130,000 clones, 80% of which are singletons. This chain links TRBV2 with TRBJ2-7, with D perhaps matching TRBD1 (5 bases). Sample: PBMCs. This sequence originates from a male donor in good health and CMV-seronegative. The CDR3 is CASSDSGSQAYEQYF. The CDR3 coding sequence is TGTGCCAGCAGTGATTCAGGATCACAGGCCTACGAGCAGTACTTC.